This paragraph reports one TCR beta chain. Its specificity is not known. Use of 60 Vbeta and 13 Jbeta primers characterized the PCR. The method was immunoSEQ multiplex PCR; TCRdb's version includes in-frame clones alone and lacks a portion of them. The sample includes roughly 250,000 clones, 80% of them seen just once. These data originate in a study of cytomegalovirus exposure and HLA in healthy donors. The study's findings and limits: In a later analysis, at a false discovery rate of 0.05, some 17,000 TCR beta sequences were associated with HLA alleles. What a later analysis showed was that several of the most significant clusters appeared linked to common viral pathogens.

Germline V gene sequence: CDR1 SEHNR, CDR2 FQNEAQ (reference sequence). The V end lost 0 bases, the J end lost 1 base, and 9 bases lay between the germline ends. This CDR3 contains 16 residues. This clonotype originated in a girl under 10 years old in good health and CMV-seronegative. The chain carries TRBV7-9 and TRBJ2-2; D remains unclear. Sequencing was performed on PBMCs. The DNA for the CDR3 is TGTGCCAGCAGCTTAGCTGGGCAGTTGAACACCGGGGAGCTGTTTTTT. This sequence encodes CASSLAGQLNTGELFF. The full variable domain, rest sourced from reference TRBV7-9 and TRBJ2-2, is DTGVSQNPRHKITKRGQNVTFRCDPISEHNRLYWYRQTLGQGPEFLTYFQNEAQLEKSRLLSDRFSAERPKGSFSTLEIQRTEQGDSAMYLCASSLAGQLNTGELFFGEGSRLTVL.